This T cell receptor (beta chain) appears in the sequencing data of a study of post-analysis software for immune sequencing data. Study-wide context: Courses of disease covered relapsing-remitting, secondary progressive and progressive-relapsing multiple sclerosis.

CDR1 is DFQATT, CDR2 SNEGSKA, per germline (reference sequence). The CDR3 length is 13 residues. V was pared by 3 bases and J by 7 bases, with 16 bases between. Study results and limitations: Five or six TRBV segments were significantly more frequent in patients than in controls. TRBV5-6, TRBV5-1 and TRBV20-1 were among these segments. Under F measure analysis, samples from one preparation batch co-clustered strongly. In multiple sclerosis, normalized Chao1 diversity was significantly below that of controls.

Unique molecular identifiers were carried by the TCR beta cDNA libraries. T cells numbering about 0.9 to 10 million yielded cDNA molecules that totaled approximately 500,000. Using its own MiXCR run on the PCR reads, TCRdb lists one record per CDR3 protein. The table shows 700,000 to 900,000 distinct CDR3 sequences, with around 42% occurring only once. Turning to this clonotype: The antigen is unknown.

The chain is built from TRBV20-1 and TRBJ2-7; D gene uncertain. The receptor comes from a girl aged 5 to 17 with multiple sclerosis. The sequenced sample consisted of blood. CDR3 sequence (DNA): TGCAGTGCTAGTTCACCCGCTCTGGGAGAGCAGTACTTC. Translating it yields CSASSPALGEQYF.